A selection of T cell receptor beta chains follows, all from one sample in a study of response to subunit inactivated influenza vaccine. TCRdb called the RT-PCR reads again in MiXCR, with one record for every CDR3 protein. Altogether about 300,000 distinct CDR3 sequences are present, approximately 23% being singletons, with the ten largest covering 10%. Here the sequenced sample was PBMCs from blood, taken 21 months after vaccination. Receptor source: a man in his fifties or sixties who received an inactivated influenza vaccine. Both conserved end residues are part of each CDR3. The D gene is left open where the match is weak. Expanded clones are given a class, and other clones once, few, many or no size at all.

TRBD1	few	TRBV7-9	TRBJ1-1	CASGGQGGGAFF	TGTGCCAGCGGGGGACAGGGCGGGGGAGCTTTCTTT
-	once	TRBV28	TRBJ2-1	CASRATSYNEQFF	TGTGCCAGCAGGGCGACATCCTACAATGAGCAGTTCTTC
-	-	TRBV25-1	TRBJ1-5	CASTPGGIRRNQPQHF	TGTGCCAGCACTCCTGGGGGGATACGGCGAAATCAGCCCCAGCATTTT
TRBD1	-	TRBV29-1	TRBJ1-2	CSGGTGGAFYGYTF	TGCAGCGGCGGGACAGGGGGCGCTTTCTATGGCTACACCTTC
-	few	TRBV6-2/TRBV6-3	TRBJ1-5	CASSPHRGGDNQPQHF	TGTGCCAGCAGTCCTCATAGGGGTGGAGACAATCAGCCCCAGCATTTT
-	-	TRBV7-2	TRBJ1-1	CASSLNGGGNTEAFF	TGTGCCAGCAGCCTAAACGGCGGGGGAAACACTGAAGCTTTCTTT
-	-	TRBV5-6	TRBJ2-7	CASSLDGREVGYEQYF	TGTGCCAGCAGCTTGGACGGCAGGGAAGTTGGCTACGAGCAGTACTTC
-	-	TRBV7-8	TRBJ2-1	CASSPRLDSYNEQFF	TGTGCCAGCAGCCCACGACTAGACTCCTACAATGAGCAGTTCTTC
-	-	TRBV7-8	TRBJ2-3	CASSSDVGSDTDTQYF	TGTGCCAGCAGCTCCGACGTGGGTAGCGACACAGATACGCAGTATTTT
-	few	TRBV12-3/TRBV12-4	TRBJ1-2	CASSFNGINYGYTF	TGTGCCAGCAGTTTTAACGGGATCAACTATGGCTACACCTTC
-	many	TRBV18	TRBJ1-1	CASSPWETANTEAFF	TGTGCCAGCTCACCATGGGAGACAGCAAACACTGAAGCTTTCTTT
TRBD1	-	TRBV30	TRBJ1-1	CAWDRGRTEAFF	TGTGCCTGGGACAGGGGGAGGACTGAAGCTTTCTTT
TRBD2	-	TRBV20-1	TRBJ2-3	CSASTLAGGDTQYF	TGCAGTGCTAGTACCCTAGCGGGAGGCGATACGCAGTATTTT
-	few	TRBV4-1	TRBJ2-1	CASSQESLLSYNEQFF	TGCGCCAGCAGCCAAGAGTCTCTTCTCTCCTACAATGAGCAGTTCTTC
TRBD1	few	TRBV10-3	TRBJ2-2	CAIRAQGVAGELFF	TGTGCCATCAGGGCTCAGGGGGTCGCCGGGGAGCTGTTTTTT
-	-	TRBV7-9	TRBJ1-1	CASSHTRPEAFF	TGTGCCAGCAGCCATACCCGGCCTGAAGCTTTCTTT
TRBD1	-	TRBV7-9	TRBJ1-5	CASSVGTGDSNQPQHF	TGTGCCAGCAGCGTGGGGACAGGTGATAGCAATCAGCCCCAGCATTTT